The rows below give T cell receptor beta chains drawn from one sample of a study of blood T cells in healthy people across ages. Each CDR3 protein gets one entry after TCRdb re-called the 5' RACE reads with MiXCR. The sample lists around 1,000,000 distinct CDR3 sequences, around 27% occurring once. These records were also assigned to another study, of T cells of mothers and their children.

Sequencing input: blood. The receptors shown here come from a girl aged 2 to 10 in good health. The CDR3 runs from the conserved cysteine through the conserved F or W. The D gene is left open where the match is weak. Part of the rows lack a size; the others show once, few, many or a class for expanded clones.

v_gene: TRBV7-6
d_gene: .
abundance: .
j_gene: TRBJ2-1
CDR3nt: TGTGCCAGCAGCCTTGGTTTAGACGGGGATAGCTCCTACAATGAGCAGTTCTTC
CDR3aa: CASSLGLDGDSSYNEQFF

v_gene: TRBV6-6
d_gene: TRBD2
abundance: .
j_gene: TRBJ2-2
CDR3nt: TGTGCCGCCGGGACTAGCGAGGACACCGGGGAGCTGTTTTTT
CDR3aa: CAAGTSEDTGELFF

v_gene: TRBV28
d_gene: TRBD1
abundance: .
j_gene: TRBJ2-7
CDR3nt: TGTGCCAGCAGGGAAAGGACAGGCCTCGGGGCCGAGCAGTACTTC
CDR3aa: CASRERTGLGAEQYF

v_gene: TRBV13
d_gene: .
abundance: .
j_gene: TRBJ2-4
CDR3nt: TGTGCCAGCAGCCCCGAGGAAGGCAAAAACATTCAGTACTTC
CDR3aa: CASSPEEGKNIQYF

v_gene: TRBV28
d_gene: .
abundance: .
j_gene: TRBJ1-4
CDR3nt: TGTGCCAGCAGTTTCTCATTAAACATCGGGGAAAAACTGTTTTTT
CDR3aa: CASSFSLNIGEKLFF

v_gene: TRBV25-1
d_gene: .
abundance: .
j_gene: TRBJ1-6
CDR3nt: TGTGCCAGCAGTGAGGTTAGAGGGATTAATTCACCCCTCCACTTT
CDR3aa: CASSEVRGINSPLHF

v_gene: TRBV11-2
d_gene: .
abundance: once
j_gene: TRBJ2-7
CDR3nt: TGTGCCAGCAGGAGACACCACCTCTCCTCCTACGAGCAGTACTTC
CDR3aa: CASRRHHLSSYEQYF

v_gene: TRBV12-3/TRBV12-4
d_gene: TRBD1
abundance: few
j_gene: TRBJ2-5
CDR3nt: TGTGCCAGCAGCCCTGGGACAGGGGGCGTAGAGACCCAGTACTTC
CDR3aa: CASSPGTGGVETQYF

v_gene: TRBV20-1
d_gene: .
abundance: .
j_gene: TRBJ2-4
CDR3nt: TGCAGTGCGTATACACTAGAGGCCGGTCAGTACTTC
CDR3aa: CSAYTLEAGQYF

v_gene: TRBV21-1
d_gene: .
abundance: few
j_gene: TRBJ2-1
CDR3nt: TGTGCCAGCCCGGTGAAGGACTGCCACCACTCCTACAATGGGCAGTTCTTC
CDR3aa: CASPVKDCHHSYNGQFF

v_gene: TRBV4-3
d_gene: TRBD1
abundance: few
j_gene: TRBJ2-5
CDR3nt: TGCGCCAGCAGCCGTACATGGGACAGGGGTGAGACCCAGTACTTC
CDR3aa: CASSRTWDRGETQYF

v_gene: TRBV5-1
d_gene: .
abundance: .
j_gene: TRBJ1-1
CDR3nt: TGCGCCAGCAGCCTGGACAGCCGCGGGCACACTGAAGCTTTCTTT
CDR3aa: CASSLDSRGHTEAFF

v_gene: TRBV7-9
d_gene: .
abundance: .
j_gene: TRBJ2-3
CDR3nt: TGTGCCAGCAGCTTAGCGTCGGGAGCCCCAGATACGCAGTATTTT
CDR3aa: CASSLASGAPDTQYF

v_gene: TRBV4-3
d_gene: TRBD1
abundance: .
j_gene: TRBJ2-1
CDR3nt: TGCGCCAGCAGCCAAGACGGGGACAGGGGGGATGATGAGCAGTTCTTC
CDR3aa: CASSQDGDRGDDEQFF

v_gene: TRBV29-1
d_gene: TRBD1
abundance: few
j_gene: TRBJ1-2
CDR3nt: TGCAGCGCCGGGACAGAGGATGGCTACACCTTC
CDR3aa: CSAGTEDGYTF

v_gene: TRBV7-6
d_gene: .
abundance: few
j_gene: TRBJ1-4
CDR3nt: TGTGCCAGCAGCTTAGACGGTCAGGAGGGGGAAAAACTGTTTTTT
CDR3aa: CASSLDGQEGEKLFF